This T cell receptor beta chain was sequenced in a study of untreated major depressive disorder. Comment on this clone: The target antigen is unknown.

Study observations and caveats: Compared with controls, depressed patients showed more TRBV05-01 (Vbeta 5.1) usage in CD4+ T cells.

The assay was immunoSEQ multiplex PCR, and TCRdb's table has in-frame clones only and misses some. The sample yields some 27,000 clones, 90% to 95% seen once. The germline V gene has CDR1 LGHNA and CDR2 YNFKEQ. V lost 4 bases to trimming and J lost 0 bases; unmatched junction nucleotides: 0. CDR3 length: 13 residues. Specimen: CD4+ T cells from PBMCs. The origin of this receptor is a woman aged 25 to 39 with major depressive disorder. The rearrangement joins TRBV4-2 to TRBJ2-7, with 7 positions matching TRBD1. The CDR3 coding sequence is TGTGCCAGCAGCCGGGACAGCTCCTACGAGCAGTACTTC. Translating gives CASSRDSSYEQYF.